These 2 T cell receptor beta chains share one sample of origin, sequenced in a study of blood T cell repertoires in COVID-19. Sequenced by immunoSEQ multiplex PCR; TCRdb stores in-frame clones only, minus some. Here the sample spans over 200,000 clones, approximately 89% being singletons. The specimen was PBMCs or T cells enriched from blood (not recorded which). The receptor source for this set is a woman in her 30s who had been exposed to COVID-19.

CDR3 DNA: TGTGCCAGCAGCTTGGGAGCGGCCTACACAGATACGCAGTATTTT. It is translated as CASSLGAAYTDTQYF. The chain recombines TRBV5-4 with TRBJ2-3, with D possibly being TRBD2 (5 bases). V was pared by 0 bases and J by 2 bases, with 10 bases between. Per germline, CDR1 SGHNT and CDR2 YYREEE (reference sequence). The CDR3 runs to 15 residues. Full variable domain (rest looked up from reference TRBV5-4 and TRBJ2-3): ETGVTQSPTHLIKTRGQQVTLRCSSQSGHNTVSWYQQALGQGPQFIFQYYREEENGRGNFPPRFSGLQFPNYSSELNVNALELDDSALYLCASSLGAAYTDTQYFGPGTRLTVL.

The chain combines TRBV10-1 with TRBJ1-3; 12 bases match TRBD1. J was trimmed by 0 bases and V by 4 bases; bases with no gene match: 16. The CDR3 spans 21 residues. The germline V gene encodes CDR1 WNHNN and CDR2 SYGVQD (reference sequence). The CDR3 reads CASSVNPGTGGLMDSGNTIYF. The CDR3, as DNA: TGCGCCAGCAGTGTAAACCCCGGGACAGGGGGCCTCATGGACTCTGGAAACACCATATATTTT.